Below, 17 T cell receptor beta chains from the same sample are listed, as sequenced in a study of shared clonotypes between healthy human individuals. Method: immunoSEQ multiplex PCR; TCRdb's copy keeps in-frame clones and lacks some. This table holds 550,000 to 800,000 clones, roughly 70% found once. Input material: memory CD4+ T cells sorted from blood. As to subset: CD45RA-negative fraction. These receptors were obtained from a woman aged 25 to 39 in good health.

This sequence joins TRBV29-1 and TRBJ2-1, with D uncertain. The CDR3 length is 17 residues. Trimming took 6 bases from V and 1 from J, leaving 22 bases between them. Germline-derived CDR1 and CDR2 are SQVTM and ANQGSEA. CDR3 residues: CSVPHASSFGSYNEQFF. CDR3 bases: TGCAGCGTCCCCCATGCTAGTTCCTTTGGATCCTACAATGAGCAGTTCTTC.

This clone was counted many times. The CDR3 coding sequence is TGTGCCAGCAGCGTACAAGACAGTGAAGAGACCCAGTACTTC. The encoded protein is CASSVQDSEETQYF. The V gene is TRBV9, the J gene TRBJ2-5; D may be TRBD1 (5 bases). CDR1 and CDR2 from the germline V gene are SGDLS and YYNGEE. CDR3 length: 14 residues. V lost 1 base and J lost 3, with 10 bases in between.

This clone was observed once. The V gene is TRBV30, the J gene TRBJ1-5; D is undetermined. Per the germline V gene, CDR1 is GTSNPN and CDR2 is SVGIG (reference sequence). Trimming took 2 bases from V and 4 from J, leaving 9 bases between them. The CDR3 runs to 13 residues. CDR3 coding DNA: TGTGCCTGGAGTCCTGACTGGAATCAGCCCCAGCATTTT. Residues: CAWSPDWNQPQHF.

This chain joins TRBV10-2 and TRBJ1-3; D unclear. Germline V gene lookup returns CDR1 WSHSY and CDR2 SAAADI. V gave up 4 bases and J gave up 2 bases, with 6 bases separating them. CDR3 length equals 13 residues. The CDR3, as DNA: TGCGCCAGCAGTGCTTCTGCTGGAAACACCATATATTTT. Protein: CASSASAGNTIYF.

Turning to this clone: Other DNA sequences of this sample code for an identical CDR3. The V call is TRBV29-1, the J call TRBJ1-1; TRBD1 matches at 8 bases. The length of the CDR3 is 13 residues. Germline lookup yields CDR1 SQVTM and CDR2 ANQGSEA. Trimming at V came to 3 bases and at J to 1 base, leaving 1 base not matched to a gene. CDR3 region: CSVEGQENTEAFF. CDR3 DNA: TGCAGCGTTGAGGGACAGGAGAACACTGAAGCTTTCTTT.

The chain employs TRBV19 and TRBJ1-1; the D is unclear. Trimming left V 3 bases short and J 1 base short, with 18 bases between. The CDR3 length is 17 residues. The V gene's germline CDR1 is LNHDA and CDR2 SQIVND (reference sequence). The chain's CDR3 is CASSIGAFRRPNTEAFF. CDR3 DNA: TGTGCCAGTAGTATCGGTGCCTTTAGGCGTCCGAACACTGAAGCTTTCTTT.

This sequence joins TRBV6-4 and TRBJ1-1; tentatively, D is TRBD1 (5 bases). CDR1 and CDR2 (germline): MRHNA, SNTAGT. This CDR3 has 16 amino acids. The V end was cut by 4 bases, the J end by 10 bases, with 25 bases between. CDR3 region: CASSGGGTATRGRAFF. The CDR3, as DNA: TGTGCCAGCAGTGGAGGTGGGACCGCGACCCGCGGTAGAGCTTTCTTT.

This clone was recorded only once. DNA for the CDR3: TGTGCCAGCAGCCAAGAAGATAGGGGGGCGGCGAAACTTAATGAAAAACTGTTTTTT. Translating gives CASSQEDRGAAKLNEKLFF. This chain links TRBV14 with TRBJ1-4; tentative D call: TRBD1 (6 bases). The length of the CDR3 is 19 residues. The V and J ends lost 0 bases and 4 bases respectively, with 21 bases between them. Germline loops: CDR1 SGHDN, CDR2 FVKESK.

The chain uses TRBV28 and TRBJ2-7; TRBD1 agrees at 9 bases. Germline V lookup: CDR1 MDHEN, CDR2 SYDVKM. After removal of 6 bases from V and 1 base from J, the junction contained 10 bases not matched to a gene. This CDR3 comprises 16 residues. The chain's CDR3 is CASRGYGQGSSYEQYF. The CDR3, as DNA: TGTGCCAGCAGGGGGTATGGACAGGGGAGTTCCTACGAGCAGTACTTC.

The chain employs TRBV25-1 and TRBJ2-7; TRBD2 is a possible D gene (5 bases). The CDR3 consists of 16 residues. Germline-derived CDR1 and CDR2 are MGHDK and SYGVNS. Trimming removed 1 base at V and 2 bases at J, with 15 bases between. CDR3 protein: CASSESSFSETYEQYF. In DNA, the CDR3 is TGTGCCAGCAGTGAATCGTCCTTTAGCGAAACCTACGAGCAGTACTTC.

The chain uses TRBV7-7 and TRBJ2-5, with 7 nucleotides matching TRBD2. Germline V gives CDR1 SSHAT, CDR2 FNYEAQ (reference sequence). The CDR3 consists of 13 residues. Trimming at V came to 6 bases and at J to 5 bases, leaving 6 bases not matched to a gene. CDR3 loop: CASSQWGGETQYF. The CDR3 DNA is TGTGCCAGCAGTCAATGGGGGGGGGAGACCCAGTACTTC. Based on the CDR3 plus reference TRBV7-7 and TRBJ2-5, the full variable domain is GAGVSQSPRYKVTKRGQDVTLRCDPISSHATLYWYQQALGQGPEFLTYFNYEAQPDKSGLPSDRFSAERPEGSISTLTIQRTEQRDSAMYRCASSQWGGETQYFGPGTRLLVL.

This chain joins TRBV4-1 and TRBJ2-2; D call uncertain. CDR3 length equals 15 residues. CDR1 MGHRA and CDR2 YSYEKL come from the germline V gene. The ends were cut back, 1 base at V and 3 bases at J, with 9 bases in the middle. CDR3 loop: CASSQVDRDTGELFF. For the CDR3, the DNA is TGCGCCAGCAGCCAAGTAGATAGGGACACCGGGGAGCTGTTTTTT.

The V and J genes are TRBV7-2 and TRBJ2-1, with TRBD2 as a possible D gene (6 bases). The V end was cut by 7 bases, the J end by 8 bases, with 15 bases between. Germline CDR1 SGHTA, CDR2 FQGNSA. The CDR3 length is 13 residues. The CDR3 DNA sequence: TGTGCCAGCACCGCTTGGAGGGTCCATGAGCAGTTCTTC. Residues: CASTAWRVHEQFF.

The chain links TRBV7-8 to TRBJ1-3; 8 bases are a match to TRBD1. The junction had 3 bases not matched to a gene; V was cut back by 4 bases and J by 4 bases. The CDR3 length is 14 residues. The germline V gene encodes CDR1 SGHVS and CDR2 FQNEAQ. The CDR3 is CASSSYRGGNTIYF. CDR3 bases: TGTGCCAGCAGCTCTTACAGGGGGGGAAACACCATATATTTT. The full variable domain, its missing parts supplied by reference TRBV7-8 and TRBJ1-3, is GAGVSQSPRYKVAKRGQDVALRCDPISGHVSLFWYQQALGQGPEFLTYFQNEAQLDKSGLPSDRFFAERPEGSVSTLKIQRTQQEDSAVYLCASSSYRGGNTIYFGEGSWLTVV.

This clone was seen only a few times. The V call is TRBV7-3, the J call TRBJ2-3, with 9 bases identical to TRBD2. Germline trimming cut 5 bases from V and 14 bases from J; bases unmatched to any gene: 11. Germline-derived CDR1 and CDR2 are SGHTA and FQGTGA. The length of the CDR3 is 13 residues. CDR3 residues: CASSPQGVAGVYF. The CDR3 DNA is TGTGCCAGCAGCCCCCAGGGAGTAGCGGGAGTGTATTTT.

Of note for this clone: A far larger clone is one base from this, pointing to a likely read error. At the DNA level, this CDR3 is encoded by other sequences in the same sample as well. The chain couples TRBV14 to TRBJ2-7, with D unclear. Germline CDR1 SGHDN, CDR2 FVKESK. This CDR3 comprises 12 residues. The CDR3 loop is CASSPNRYEQYF. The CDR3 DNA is TGTGCCAGCAGTCCCAACAGATACGAGCAATACTTC. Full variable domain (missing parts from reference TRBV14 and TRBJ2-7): EAGVTQFPSHSVIEKGQTVTLRCDPISGHDNLYWYRRVMGKEIKFLLHFVKESKQDESGMPNNRFLAERTGGTYSTLKVQPAELEDSGVYFCASSPNRYEQYFGPGTRLTVT.

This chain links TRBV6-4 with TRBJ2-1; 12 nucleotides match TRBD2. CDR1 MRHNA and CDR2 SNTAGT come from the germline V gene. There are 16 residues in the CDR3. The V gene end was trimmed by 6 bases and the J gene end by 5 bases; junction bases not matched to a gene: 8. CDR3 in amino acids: CASSLKLAGGHNEQFF. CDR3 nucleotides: TGTGCCAGCAGCCTAAAACTAGCGGGAGGCCACAATGAGCAGTTCTTC.